This passage covers 4 T cell receptor beta chains from one sample sequenced in a study of T cells in Graves' hyperthyroidism and ophthalmopathy. RNA transcripts served as the template for amplifying TCR beta CDR3 regions. The study used the HTBI primer set for a first-round RT-PCR of the TCR CDR3. MiXCR, applied by TCRdb to the multiplex PCR reads, yields one record per CDR3 protein. The table lists 550,000 to 800,000 distinct CDR3 sequences, roughly a sixth of them singletons, with about a sixth in the top ten. Sequencing input: blood. These receptors came from a man between 45 and 60 years old with Graves' hyperthyroidism.

This chain uses TRBV12-3 or TRBV12-4 with TRBJ1-1, with 9 bases fitting TRBD1. The junction had 15 bases not matched to a gene; V was cut back by 4 bases and J by 9 bases. The CDR3 is made up of 16 amino acids. CDR3 bases: TGTGCCAGCAGTTCACGGGACAGGGTTGGGGGGATTAAAGCTTTCTTT. Protein product: CASSSRDRVGGIKAFF.

This clonotype was observed many times. This chain links TRBV6-5 with TRBJ2-5, with D hard to call. CDR1 is MNHEY and CDR2 is SVGAGI in the germline V gene. The CDR3 has 15 residues. Trimming took 2 bases from V and 4 from J, leaving 14 bases between them. The CDR3: CASSYSLTSGETQYF. CDR3 bases: TGTGCCAGCAGTTACAGTCTGACCAGTGGAGAGACCCAGTACTTC.

The table lists this clonotype with many counts. The chain links TRBV7-9 to TRBJ2-7; 7 bases map to TRBD1. V lost 8 bases and J lost 3; bases outside the gene matches: 7. This CDR3 comprises 13 residues. Germline assignment: CDR1 SEHNR and CDR2 FQNEAQ (reference sequence). The CDR3 spells CASSPGQNYEQYF. The CDR3 DNA sequence: TGTGCCAGCTCTCCGGGACAGAACTACGAGCAGTACTTC. The full variable domain, rest sourced from reference TRBV7-9 and TRBJ2-7, is DTGVSQNPRHKITKRGQNVTFRCDPISEHNRLYWYRQTLGQGPEFLTYFQNEAQLEKSRLLSDRFSAERPKGSFSTLEIQRTEQGDSAMYLCASSPGQNYEQYFGPGTRLTVT.

This sequence joins TRBV28 and TRBJ1-3, with D unclear. The V end was cut by 4 bases, the J end by 2 bases, with 9 bases between. The CDR3 sequence is 14 residues long. CDR1 and CDR2 (germline): MDHEN, SYDVKM. CDR3 sequence reads: CASSSRPAGNTIYF. The CDR3 DNA sequence: TGTGCCAGCAGTTCGCGCCCTGCTGGAAACACCATATATTTT.